This T cell receptor beta chain was obtained from a study of blood T cell repertoires in COVID-19. Study at large: The United States, Italy and Spain provided the acute and convalescent COVID-19 samples. In each case, the material was cDNA or gDNA derived from T cells, B-cell-depleted T cells, or PBMCs.

V lost 7 bases and J 2 bases, leaving 15 bases between the germline ends. From germline, CDR1 is LNHNV and CDR2 YYDKDF (reference sequence). The CDR3 is 15 amino acids. Authors' analysis steps: Reference gene primer amplification gave nucleated cell count estimates. The repertoire was sequenced with immunoSEQ multiplex PCR; TCRdb's copy has only in-frame clones and lacks some. D and trimming were read from the DNA, whereas the V and J calls and clone size are those reported in that table. The sample records 200,000 to 300,000 clones, approximately 81% being singletons. The specimen sequenced was peripheral blood. The chain combines TRBV15 with TRBJ2-1; tentative D call: TRBD2 (7 bases). The TCR originated in a man in his fifties or sixties with acute or convalescent COVID-19. As DNA, the CDR3 is TGTGCCACCACGGAAGGGGGGGGGCCCTACAATGAGCAGTTCTTC. Amino acid sequence: CATTEGGGPYNEQFF.